Reported below is one T cell receptor (beta chain). Its antigen remains unidentified. The data stem from a study of cytomegalovirus exposure and HLA in healthy donors. With 60 Vbeta and 13 Jbeta primers, the PCR was carried out. TCRdb's copy holds only in-frame clones and misses some; the assay was immunoSEQ multiplex PCR. The sample contains around 300,000 clones, 70% to 90% of which appear only once. The V gene end was trimmed by 3 bases and the J gene end by 3 bases; junction bases not matched to a gene: 4. Germline CDR1 LNHDA, CDR2 SQIVND (reference sequence). This CDR3 has 14 residues. Points from the study as a whole: Relative to equally common others, HLA-associated TCR beta chains showed greater clonal expansion in a later analysis. The classifier, whose performance was assessed in both the original and validation cohorts, reportedly diagnosed cytomegalovirus status with high specificity and sensitivity.

The chain links TRBV19 to TRBJ1-1; 7 bases agree with TRBD1. The TCR sequence derives from a woman aged 40 to 50 in good health and CMV-seropositive. The sequencing input was PBMCs. The CDR3 DNA sequence: TGTGCCAGTAGTATCCCTGGGACAGACACTGAAGCTTTCTTT. As protein: CASSIPGTDTEAFF.